Below, 8 T cell receptor beta chains from the same sample are listed, as sequenced in a study of beta chain features in type 1 diabetes. Reverse transcribing all isolated RNA meant expressed TCRB transcripts were sequenced. Using immunoSEQ multiplex PCR, the repertoire was profiled, and TCRdb retains in-frame clones only, with some absent. The table shows hundreds of thousands of clones, with more than 65% occurring only once. The sample comprised naive CD4+ T cells from blood. These receptors were taken from a man in his thirties or forties in good health.

The chain couples TRBV4-3 to TRBJ2-3; D not resolved. The CDR3 is made up of 14 amino acids. Germline V lookup: CDR1 LGHNA, CDR2 YSLEER. Trimming pared 1 base from V and 3 bases from J, leaving 8 bases between. The CDR3 spells CASSQAYETDTQYF. The CDR3 DNA follows: TGCGCCAGCAGCCAAGCCTACGAGACAGATACGCAGTATTTT.

The rearrangement uses TRBV4-2 and TRBJ2-1; TRBD2 matches at 7 bases. The germline CDR1 and CDR2 sequences are LGHNA and YNFKEQ. The V segment lost 3 bases and the J segment 9 bases; nucleotides outside the gene matches: 5. The CDR3 is 13 residues long. CDR3 residues: CASSQSSGGEQFF. The CDR3 DNA is TGTGCCAGCAGCCAGTCTTCGGGGGGTGAGCAGTTCTTC.

This clone was observed a handful of times. The chain couples TRBV30 to TRBJ2-4; tentatively, D is TRBD1 or TRBD2 (7 bases each). Trimming shortened V by 4 bases and J by 3 bases, and 22 bases separated the two germline ends. Germline V gives CDR1 GTSNPN, CDR2 SVGIG (reference sequence). This CDR3 is 17 amino acids long. The CDR3 DNA sequence: TGTGCCTGGACTTCACGGGGAGGGGGCGCTGACAAAAACATTCAGTACTTC. This translates into CAWTSRGGGADKNIQYF.

The chain has TRBV30 and TRBJ1-1; D may be TRBD1 (5 bases). Trimming took 4 bases from V and 7 from J, leaving 19 bases between them. The germline CDR1 and CDR2 sequences are GTSNPN and SVGIG (reference sequence). The CDR3 covers 14 residues. CDR3 in amino acids: CAWKPPGRPFEAFF. DNA for the CDR3: TGTGCCTGGAAGCCACCGGGACGGCCTTTTGAAGCTTTCTTT. The whole variable domain, remainder taken from reference TRBV30 and TRBJ1-1, is SQTIHQWPATLVQPVGSPLSLECTVEGTSNPNLYWYRQAAGRGLQLLFYSVGIGQISSEVPQNLSASRPQDRQFILSSKKLLLSDSGFYLCAWKPPGRPFEAFFGQGTRLTVV.

The chain uses TRBV5-1 and TRBJ1-1; D remains unclear. This CDR3 region has 14 residues. Germline CDR1 reads SGHRS; CDR2 reads YFSETQ. Trimming took off 0 bases at V and 6 bases at J, with 12 bases between the two ends. This CDR3 reads CASSLGGSGAEAFF. The CDR3 DNA is TGCGCCAGCAGCTTGGGCGGCAGCGGCGCTGAAGCTTTCTTT.

V and J are TRBV30 and TRBJ2-7, with D unclear. The CDR3 is 16 amino acids. Germline values: CDR1 GTSNPN, CDR2 SVGIG (reference sequence). The V gene lost 0 bases and the J gene lost 3 bases, with 18 bases spanning the gap. This CDR3 is CAWSVPRGRRDYEQYF. DNA of the CDR3: TGTGCCTGGAGTGTACCAAGAGGTAGAAGAGACTACGAGCAGTACTTC.

This clone was seen a few times. The chain joins TRBV29-1 to TRBJ2-1; TRBD1 agrees at 9 bases. V shed 6 bases, J shed 7 bases, and the junction held 7 bases outside the gene matches. Germline lookup yields CDR1 SQVTM and CDR2 ANQGSEA. The CDR3 totals 13 residues. The CDR3 loop is CSVSGTGRNEQFF. CDR3 sequence (DNA): TGCAGCGTCTCAGGGACAGGGAGAAATGAGCAGTTCTTC.

This clone was counted a few times. The V gene is TRBV29-1, the J gene TRBJ2-7; D remains ambiguous. V shed 4 bases and J shed 0 bases, with 10 bases lying between them. CDR1 SQVTM and CDR2 ANQGSEA come from the germline V gene. The CDR3 has 13 amino acids. The CDR3 DNA is TGCAGCGTTGTTGGGCGAAGCTCCTACGAGCAGTACTTC. Amino acid sequence: CSVVGRSSYEQYF.